The 12 T cell receptor beta chains below were found in one sample sequenced in a study of tumor-infiltrating lymphocytes in primary liver carcinoma (TCRdb year 2017). Blood RNA was extracted from unsorted whole blood using TRIzol reagent, and germline DNA was obtained with the DNeasy Blood & Tissue kit. The sequencer was an Illumina HiSeq 2500. Starting from 500 to 600 ng total RNA, TCRbeta-specific cDNA was produced by reverse transcription with a constant-region primer and ProtoScript II reverse transcriptase. TCRbeta libraries were built with three nested multiplex PCR rounds, a slightly modified ARM-PCR procedure. Each of the first two PCR rounds ran for approximately 10 cycles using multiplex TRBV1-TRBV30 forward primers together with a Cbeta reverse primer. Clones were called with MiXCR by TCRdb after fastp trimmed the public reads at Q25, and only in-frame beta chains were retained. Entries that share a CDR3 protein sequence are merged under the most common genes and DNA. The sample includes 300,000 to 350,000 distinct CDR3 sequences, with around three fifths observed a single time. In total, the top ten clones hold over 15% of the sample.

Source material: peripheral blood. These receptors came from a woman in her 30s with primary liver carcinoma and hepatitis B virus infection.

V gene TRBV29-1 combines with J gene TRBJ1-2; maybe TRBD1 (5 bases). CDR1 is SQVTM and CDR2 is ANQGSEA in the germline V gene. Trimming removed 2 bases at V and 0 bases at J, with 16 bases between. The CDR3 spans 16 residues. CDR3 amino acids: CSVEMRIGGTNYGYTF. Written as DNA, the CDR3 is TGCAGCGTTGAAATGCGAATCGGGGGGACTAACTATGGCTACACCTTC.

Points on this clonotype: At one boundary the junction diverges from the germline segment, which might be a read error. Here the CDR3 reads CASSNNLEGETQYF. For the CDR3, the DNA is TGTGCTAGCTCCAATAACCTCGAGGGGGAGACCCAGTACTTT. The rearrangement uses TRBV6-1 and TRBJ2-5; TRBD1 is a possible D gene (6 bases). The CDR3 extends over 14 amino acids. CDR1 is MNHNS, CDR2 SASEGT, per germline.

V and J are TRBV5-1 and TRBJ2-1, with unresolved D. The ends were cut back, 0 bases at V and 0 bases at J, with 7 bases in the middle. Germline values: CDR1 SGHRS, CDR2 YFSETQ. The CDR3 is 15 residues long. The CDR3: CASSLGVGSYNEQFF. The CDR3 DNA follows: TGCGCCAGCAGCTTGGGGGTCGGCTCCTACAATGAGCAGTTCTTC.

The chain couples TRBV28 to TRBJ1-3, with D unresolved. CDR3 length equals 14 residues. The germline V gene encodes CDR1 MDHEN and CDR2 SYDVKM. The V end was cut by 4 bases, the J end by 4 bases, with 11 bases between. The chain's CDR3 is CASSSLSGGNTIYF. The CDR3 bases are TGTGCCAGCAGTTCCCTGTCGGGGGGAAACACCATATATTTT.

As for this clonotype: No conserved phenylalanine or tryptophan ends this CDR3, so it is likely a read error. The gene calls are TRBV12-3 or TRBV12-4 and TRBJ2-7, with D uncertain. V was shortened by 5 bases and J by 3 bases, with 8 bases between the two germline ends. There are 12 residues in the CDR3. CDR3 DNA: TGTGCCAGCAGTACACGCCGCTACGAGCAGTACTCC. Its translation is CASSTRRYEQYS.

This clonotype was detected ten times or more. V is TRBV4-1 and J is TRBJ1-1, with TRBD1 as a possible D gene (5 bases). Trimming shortened V by 4 bases and J by 6 bases, and 15 bases separated the two germline ends. Germline loops: CDR1 MGHRA, CDR2 YSYEKL. This CDR3 is 14 amino acids long. The CDR3: CASSPGPRGPEAFF. CDR3 sequence (DNA): TGCGCCAGCAGCCCCGGGCCAAGGGGACCTGAAGCTTTCTTT.

A note on this clonotype: Possible read error: a much larger clone is one base away. The chain recombines TRBV6-5 with TRBJ2-7; TRBD2 agrees at 12 bases. The CDR3 sequence is 14 residues long. Per germline, CDR1 MNHEY and CDR2 SVGAGI. The CDR3 spells CASRTSGRSREHYF. The CDR3 region has the DNA TGTGCCAGCAGAACTAGCGGGAGGTCCCGGGAGCACTACTTC.

This clonotype has more than one count but fewer than ten. V is TRBV6-5 and J is TRBJ1-5, with D possibly matching TRBD1 (5 bases). From germline, CDR1 is MNHEY and CDR2 SVGAGI. The CDR3 totals 15 residues. V lost 0 bases and J lost 6, with 12 bases in between. The CDR3 spells CASSYSIWGSQPQHF. The CDR3 region has the DNA TGTGCCAGCAGTTACTCGATTTGGGGGTCTCAGCCCCAGCATTTT.

This clonotype has more than one count but fewer than ten. The chain recombines TRBV28 with TRBJ2-1; 7 positions match TRBD1. The CDR3 is 16 amino acids. J lost 2 bases, V lost 3 bases, and 7 bases had no gene match. Germline V gene sequence: CDR1 MDHEN, CDR2 SYDVKM. In DNA, the CDR3 is TGTGCCAGCAGTTTTACGGGGCAGGGGGCCTACAATGAGCAGTTCTTC. Amino acids: CASSFTGQGAYNEQFF.

A few counts support this clonotype. V and J are TRBV4-3 and TRBJ1-4, with 10 bases lining up with TRBD1. V gave up 3 bases and J gave up 4 bases; unmatched junction bases: 2. Germline CDR1 is LGHNA and CDR2 is YSLEER. The CDR3 has 15 amino acids. The CDR3 spells CASSQGDRGNEKLFF. In nucleotides, the CDR3 is TGCGCCAGCAGCCAGGGGGACAGGGGTAATGAAAAACTGTTTTTT.

This clonotype occurred a few times. One end of the junction does not line up with germline, which may come from a read error. The V gene is TRBV5-6, the J gene TRBJ2-5; D is possibly TRBD1 (6 bases). The germline CDR1 and CDR2 sequences are SGHDT and YYEEEE. There are 14 residues in the CDR3. The CDR3 sequence is CASSLLGGGETQYF. Written as DNA, the CDR3 is TGTGCCAGCAGCTTGTTAGGGGGTGGAGAGACTCAGTACTTC.

Many counts were recorded for this clonotype. V and J are TRBV6-1 and TRBJ1-2; D is possibly TRBD1 (5 bases). Germline CDR1 is MNHNS and CDR2 is SASEGT. This CDR3 region has 13 residues. Between the trimmed V and J ends, which lost 6 bases and 1 base, there was a span of 9 bases. The CDR3 region is CASRRTHNYGYTF. CDR3 in DNA: TGTGCCAGCAGAAGGACACATAACTATGGCTACACCTTC.